The 21 T cell receptor beta chains reported below all come from one sample, sequenced in a study of T cell responses to AZD1222 COVID-19 vaccine. TCRdb's table, derived via immunoSEQ multiplex PCR, lists solely in-frame clones and lacks some. The table includes some 170,000 clones, around 89% detected once. The starting material was peripheral blood, obtained 28 days after the second dose of the MenACWY control vaccine. These receptor sequences come from an adult who received the MenACWY meningococcal vaccine as a control.

This sequence joins TRBV9 and TRBJ2-3; D is unclear. The germline V gene encodes CDR1 SGDLS and CDR2 YYNGEE. V lost 0 bases to trimming and J lost 6 bases, with 5 bases between them. There are 12 residues in the CDR3. The CDR3 DNA follows: TGTGCCAGCAGCGTAGGTAGTGATACGCAGTATTTT. This gives the protein CASSVGSDTQYF. The whole variable domain, filled in from reference TRBV9 and TRBJ2-3, reads DSGVTQTPKHLITATGQRVTLRCSPRSGDLSVYWYQQSLDQGLQFLIQYYNGEERAKGNILERFSAQQFPDLHSELNLSSLELGDSALYFCASSVGSDTQYFGPGTRLTVL.

The table lists this clone with a count of one. The V gene is TRBV7-3, the J gene TRBJ2-2; 8 nucleotides line up with TRBD1. The germline V gene encodes CDR1 SGHTA and CDR2 FQGTGA. This CDR3 contains 15 residues. V trimming: 6 bases; J trimming: 0 bases; junction bases outside the gene matches: 3. The CDR3 DNA sequence: TGTGCCAGCAGGTCACAGGGGGCGAACACCGGGGAGCTGTTTTTT. Its translation is CASRSQGANTGELFF.

The chain employs TRBV24-1 and TRBJ2-3; possibly TRBD1 for D (6 bases). V was shortened by 0 bases and J by 2 bases, with 14 bases between the two germline ends. The CDR3 contains 17 residues. The germline V gene has CDR1 KGHDR and CDR2 SFDVKD. The CDR3 DNA reads TGTGCCACCAGTGATTTGCAGGGGCCACCATTCACAGATACGCAGTATTTT. Its protein is CATSDLQGPPFTDTQYF.

V usage is TRBV6-2 or TRBV6-3 and J usage is TRBJ2-7; TRBD1 matches at 9 bases. From germline, CDR1 is MNHEY and CDR2 SVGEGT. Trimming removed 6 bases from V and 2 bases from J; junction bases left unmatched: 11. The length of the CDR3 is 16 residues. This CDR3 is CASSDYPGQGPYEQYF. The CDR3, as DNA: TGTGCCAGCAGCGACTACCCGGGACAGGGTCCCTACGAGCAGTACTTC.

This chain links TRBV6-2 or TRBV6-3 with TRBJ1-1; no reliable D call. Germline values: CDR1 MNHEY, CDR2 SVGEGT. There are 15 residues in the CDR3. The ends were cut back, 2 bases at V and 3 bases at J, with 13 bases in the middle. CDR3 residues: CASSYERETDTEAFF. Written as DNA, the CDR3 is TGTGCCAGCAGTTACGAAAGGGAAACGGACACTGAAGCTTTCTTT.

The CDR3 DNA is TGCGCCAGCAGCCAAGGACGGTATAGCAATCAGCCCCAGCATTTT. Encoded protein: CASSQGRYSNQPQHF. The chain is built from TRBV4-3 and TRBJ1-5; D call uncertain. Germline V CDR1 and CDR2: LGHNA, YSLEER. The CDR3 has 15 residues. The V end lost 1 base, the J end lost 0 bases, and 7 bases lay between the germline ends.

The J gene is TRBJ2-1, the V gene TRBV7-2; the D gene is possibly TRBD2 (6 bases). Trimming pared 5 bases from V and 8 bases from J, leaving 13 bases between. Germline CDR1 SGHTA, CDR2 FQGNSA. This CDR3 comprises 13 residues. Here the CDR3 reads CASSPGLIDEQFF. CDR3 bases: TGTGCCAGCAGCCCGGGACTTATCGATGAGCAGTTCTTC. Supplemented by reference TRBV7-2 and TRBJ2-1, the full variable domain reads GAGVSQSPSNKVTEKGKDVELRCDPISGHTALYWYRQSLGQGLEFLIYFQGNSAPDKSGLPSDRFSAERTGGSVSTLTIQRTQQEDSAVYLCASSPGLIDEQFFGPGTRLTVL.

The chain has TRBV28 and TRBJ2-7; TRBD1 matches 9 bases. Germline V lookup: CDR1 MDHEN, CDR2 SYDVKM. This CDR3 comprises 12 residues. V gave up 8 bases and J gave up 5 bases; unmatched junction bases: 4. CDR3 sequence reads: CASRTGANEQYF. The CDR3 DNA is TGTGCCAGCCGGACAGGGGCCAACGAGCAGTACTTC.

V usage is TRBV30 and J usage is TRBJ2-2; D ambiguous. Germline CDR1 reads GTSNPN; CDR2 reads SVGIG (reference sequence). V was shortened by 4 bases and J by 8 bases, with 11 bases between the two germline ends. The CDR3 is 12 amino acids. CDR3 in amino acids: CAWILLGGELFF. The CDR3 DNA reads as TGTGCCTGGATTCTGCTGGGGGGGGAGCTGTTTTTT.

The rearrangement joins TRBV7-2 to TRBJ1-2; D may be TRBD1 (6 bases). Germline V gives CDR1 SGHTA, CDR2 FQGNSA. CDR3 length: 13 residues. V was clipped by 4 bases and J by 4 bases, with 10 bases between them. CDR3 in DNA: TGTGCCAGCAGCTCCGACAGGAGCTATGGCTACACCTTC. Encoded protein: CASSSDRSYGYTF.

This sequence joins TRBV4-1 and TRBJ2-2; a possible D gene is TRBD1 (5 bases). The CDR3 has 14 amino acids. Per germline, CDR1 MGHRA and CDR2 YSYEKL. Trimming left V 3 bases short and J 1 base short, with 6 bases between. As DNA, the CDR3 is TGCGCCAGCAGCCATACAGGGAACACCGGGGAGCTGTTTTTT. Translation gives CASSHTGNTGELFF.

This clone was seen more than once but under ten times. The chain employs TRBV4-3 and TRBJ1-2, with D maybe TRBD1 (6 bases). The CDR3 has 15 amino acids. Germline-derived CDR1 and CDR2 are LGHNA and YSLEER. Trimming cost V 3 bases and J 0 bases, with 11 bases left between them. The CDR3 loop is CASSHGDITNYGYTF. CDR3 in DNA: TGCGCCAGCAGCCATGGGGACATCACTAACTATGGCTACACCTTC.

The chain has TRBV9 and TRBJ2-5; D is unclear. From germline, CDR1 is SGDLS and CDR2 YYNGEE. The CDR3 totals 15 residues. Trimming removed 0 bases at V and 1 base at J, with 10 bases between. CDR3 nucleotide sequence: TGTGCCAGCAGCGTAGCTGGGCGGATCCAAGAGACCCAGTACTTC. Its protein is CASSVAGRIQETQYF.

The chain recombines TRBV7-2 with TRBJ2-7; 7 nucleotides match TRBD1. This CDR3 is 14 amino acids long. V trimming: 3 bases; J trimming: 2 bases; junction bases outside the gene matches: 4. Germline V gene sequence: CDR1 SGHTA, CDR2 FQGNSA. The CDR3 loop is CASSFKQGTYEQYF. In DNA, the CDR3 is TGTGCCAGCAGCTTTAAACAGGGGACCTACGAGCAGTACTTC. Full variable domain (outside the CDR3, taken from reference TRBV7-2 and TRBJ2-7): GAGVSQSPSNKVTEKGKDVELRCDPISGHTALYWYRQSLGQGLEFLIYFQGNSAPDKSGLPSDRFSAERTGGSVSTLTIQRTQQEDSAVYLCASSFKQGTYEQYFGPGTRLTVT.

V gene TRBV2 combines with J gene TRBJ2-5; TRBD1 aligns across 7 bases. Germline V gene lookup returns CDR1 SNHLY and CDR2 FYNNEI. This CDR3 is 15 amino acids long. The V gene end was trimmed by 4 bases and the J gene end by 4 bases; junction bases not matched to a gene: 9. This chain's CDR3 is CASSGVYTGAETQYF. For the CDR3, the DNA is TGTGCCAGCAGTGGGGTCTATACAGGGGCAGAGACCCAGTACTTC.

This sequence joins TRBV15 and TRBJ1-5; unclear D gene. Per germline, CDR1 LNHNV and CDR2 YYDKDF (reference sequence). The CDR3 is made up of 12 amino acids. Trimming took off 1 base at V and 12 bases at J, with 10 bases between the two ends. CDR3 sequence: CATSRVGGDQHF. The DNA of the CDR3 is TGTGCCACCAGCAGAGTCGGTGGGGACCAGCATTTT.

The rearrangement uses TRBV28 and TRBJ2-7; D is ambiguous. The length of the CDR3 is 13 residues. Per germline, CDR1 MDHEN and CDR2 SYDVKM. V was trimmed by 5 bases and J by 5 bases, leaving 13 bases between them. CDR3 sequence (DNA): TGTGCCAGCAGTCCGCGATGGTGGGACGAGCAGTACTTC. It yields the protein CASSPRWWDEQYF.

The V gene is TRBV7-8, the J gene TRBJ2-5; TRBD2 matches at 7 bases. Germline CDR1 and CDR2: SGHVS and FQNEAQ. V dropped 5 bases and J dropped 0; count of bases not matched to a gene: 27. This CDR3 comprises 22 residues. This chain's CDR3 is CASSPGFAGRDYQKQNQETQYF. The DNA of the CDR3 is TGTGCCAGCAGCCCTGGGTTTGCCGGCCGGGACTACCAAAAACAAAACCAAGAGACCCAGTACTTC.

The gene calls are TRBV7-2 and TRBJ2-7; D remains unclear. V gave up 3 bases and J gave up 5 bases, with 8 bases separating them. The CDR3 spans 12 residues. Germline CDR1 SGHTA, CDR2 FQGNSA. In DNA, the CDR3 is TGTGCCAGCAGCTTCTTTAGAAACGAGCAGTACTTC. Its translation is CASSFFRNEQYF.

The chain combines TRBV27 with TRBJ1-2; the D gene is possibly TRBD1 (6 bases). The germline V gene has CDR1 MNHEY and CDR2 SMNVEV (reference sequence). V lost 5 bases to trimming and J lost 3 bases, with 10 bases between them. The CDR3 runs to 13 residues. CDR3 loop: CASSRGRDYGYTF. CDR3 DNA sequence: TGTGCCAGCAGTAGGGGGAGGGACTATGGCTACACCTTC.

The rearrangement links TRBV3-1 (or the pseudogene TRBV3-2) to TRBJ2-6; a possible D gene is TRBD1 (6 bases). V lost 1 base and J 2 bases, leaving 12 bases between the germline ends. Germline assignment: CDR1 LGHDT and CDR2 YNNKEL (reference sequence). This CDR3 has 17 residues. The CDR3 DNA reads TGTGCCAGCAGCCAAGTCACAGGGAGTGCTGGGGCCAACGTCCTGACTTTC. Translation gives CASSQVTGSAGANVLTF.